The 28 T cell receptor beta chains below all came from one sample that was sequenced in a study of preoperative IRX-2 immunotherapy in early breast cancer. Assay: immunoSEQ multiplex PCR; the TCRdb copy retains only in-frame clones and omits some. The data hold 43,000 or so clones, with around 96% observed a single time. Treatment reported: preoperative locoregional IRX-2 cytokine immunotherapy. Sample: tumor tissue, taken after IRX-2 immunotherapy. The receptors were sampled from a human donor with breast cancer.

The chain links TRBV4-3 to TRBJ1-5; D is unresolved. The CDR3 loop spans 14 amino acids. V lost 0 bases and J 7 bases, leaving 10 bases between the germline ends. CDR1 and CDR2 (germline): LGHNA, YSLEER. The CDR3 here is CASSQDGRNQPQHF. The DNA for the CDR3 is TGCGCCAGCAGCCAAGATGGGCGTAACCAGCCCCAGCATTTT.

The chain recombines TRBV10-3 with TRBJ2-7; TRBD2 agrees at 14 bases. Germline V gene data show CDR1 as ENHRY and CDR2 as SYGVKD. The V gene end was trimmed by 6 bases and the J gene end by 3 bases; junction bases not matched to a gene: 7. The CDR3 covers 16 residues. The CDR3 nucleotides are TGTGCCATCAGATCCGGGACTAGCGGGGGAGGCTACGAGCAGTACTTC. Its protein product is CAIRSGTSGGGYEQYF.

V is TRBV11-2 and J is TRBJ2-3, with D possibly matching TRBD2 (5 bases). V was clipped by 2 bases and J by 2 bases, with 17 bases between them. Germline CDR1 is SGHAT and CDR2 is FQNNGV. The CDR3 totals 17 residues. CDR3 DNA sequence: TGTGCCAGCAGCTTATCGAGGACTGTTCTTACCACAGATACGCAGTATTTT. Protein product: CASSLSRTVLTTDTQYF.

This rearrangement joins TRBV30 to TRBJ1-6; D is unclear. V lost 7 bases to trimming and J lost 0 bases, with 7 bases between them. The CDR3 runs 13 residues. The germline gives CDR1 GTSNPN, CDR2 SVGIG (reference sequence). The CDR3 DNA reads as TGTGCCTCTAAAAGCTCCTATAATTCACCCCTCCACTTT. This encodes CASKSSYNSPLHF.

The J gene is TRBJ2-1, the V gene TRBV7-6; 11 bases are a match to TRBD2. CDR1 and CDR2 (germline): SGHVS, FNYEAQ. The CDR3 is 18 amino acids. With 1 base clipped from V and 7 bases from J, the junction kept 12 bases outside the gene matches. CDR3 nucleotide sequence: TGTGCCAGCAGCTTAGGGCGGTTTAGCGGGAGGGCCAGGAATGAGCAGTTCTTC. Translated: CASSLGRFSGRARNEQFF.

The rearrangement joins TRBV27 to TRBJ2-5, with a possible D match to TRBD2 (5 bases). V lost 4 bases, J lost 2 bases, and 17 bases lay in between. Germline V gene lookup returns CDR1 MNHEY and CDR2 SMNVEV (reference sequence). The CDR3 length is 16 residues. The CDR3 bases are TGTGCCAGCAGTTCCTCCGGGATTGGATTTCAAGAGACCCAGTACTTC. This sequence encodes CASSSSGIGFQETQYF.

The chain has TRBV28 and TRBJ1-2; D call uncertain. Germline lookup yields CDR1 MDHEN and CDR2 SYDVKM. Trimming cost V 3 bases and J 4 bases, with 9 bases left between them. This CDR3 is 13 amino acids long. CDR3 amino acids: CASSFKGSYGYTF. For the CDR3, the DNA is TGTGCCAGCAGTTTTAAAGGTTCCTATGGCTACACCTTC.

The CDR3 DNA reads as TGTGCCGCCGCCCAGACTCGGGGGGGCTACACCTTC. Protein: CAAAQTRGGYTF. V gene TRBV19 combines with J gene TRBJ1-2; tentative D call: TRBD1 (5 bases). Germline V lookup: CDR1 LNHDA, CDR2 SQIVND (reference sequence). The V end was cut by 11 bases, the J end by 8 bases, with 18 bases between. This CDR3 contains 12 residues.

The chain links TRBV4-2 to TRBJ2-7; 11 bases map to TRBD1. The CDR3 runs to 16 residues. V shed 2 bases, J shed 10 bases, and the junction held 13 bases outside the gene matches. Germline-derived CDR1 and CDR2 are LGHNA and YNFKEQ. The CDR3 nucleotides are TGTGCCAGCAGCCAAAAACACTACCGGGACAGGGGGAGCCAGTACTTC. Translated, it gives CASSQKHYRDRGSQYF.

The chain uses TRBV19 and TRBJ2-6; 7 positions agree with TRBD1. With V trimmed by 6 bases and J by 3 bases, 8 bases remained unmatched. Germline lookup yields CDR1 LNHDA and CDR2 SQIVND (reference sequence). The CDR3 is made up of 16 amino acids. Written as DNA, the CDR3 is TGTGCCAGTAGCATGCCGACAGGGTTTGGGGCCAACGTCCTGACTTTC. Amino acid sequence: CASSMPTGFGANVLTF.

The chain couples TRBV28 to TRBJ2-2; 7 bases are shared with TRBD1. Germline V CDR1 and CDR2: MDHEN, SYDVKM. V dropped 5 bases and J dropped 0; count of bases not matched to a gene: 3. This CDR3 contains 15 residues. CDR3 nucleotide sequence: TGTGCCAGCAGTCTCCAGGGGGCGAACACCGGGGAGCTGTTTTTT. Its translation: CASSLQGANTGELFF.

This clone was counted a few times. The chain uses TRBV27 and TRBJ1-2, with a possible D match to TRBD1 (5 bases). The CDR3 runs 12 residues. The V gene lost 6 bases and the J gene lost 7 bases, with 12 bases spanning the gap. The germline V gene encodes CDR1 MNHEY and CDR2 SMNVEV (reference sequence). In DNA, the CDR3 is TGTGCCAGCAGGACAGCCACTTCTGGCTACACCTTC. Its translation is CASRTATSGYTF.

This rearrangement joins TRBV5-1 to TRBJ1-1; D is possibly TRBD1 (5 bases). In germline, CDR1 is SGHRS, CDR2 YFSETQ. The CDR3 covers 14 residues. V was shortened by 0 bases and J by 0 bases, with 6 bases between the two germline ends. As DNA, the CDR3 is TGCGCCAGCAGCTTGGGGACAATGAACACTGAAGCTTTCTTT. This gives the protein CASSLGTMNTEAFF.

This chain joins TRBV7-3 and TRBJ2-1; the match to TRBD1 covers 9 bases. V shed 3 bases and J 7 bases; nucleotides not matched to a gene: 4. CDR1 and CDR2 from the germline V gene are SGHTA and FQGTGA. The CDR3 contains 14 residues. The CDR3 reads CASSFGTGWNEQFF. The CDR3 DNA is TGTGCCAGCAGCTTCGGGACAGGGTGGAATGAGCAGTTCTTC.

CDR3 residues: CASSLATSGANVLTF. CDR3 DNA sequence: TGTGCCAGCAGCCTGGCTACTTCTGGGGCCAACGTCCTGACTTTC. The rearrangement uses TRBV5-4 and TRBJ2-6; D is unresolved. Germline loops: CDR1 SGHNT, CDR2 YYREEE (reference sequence). V lost 4 bases to trimming and J lost 1 base, with 9 bases between them. The CDR3 runs to 15 residues.

This chain links TRBV5-4 with TRBJ2-3; tentatively, D is TRBD1 (5 bases). Per germline, CDR1 SGHNT and CDR2 YYREEE (reference sequence). V lost 3 bases and J lost 1, with 15 bases in between. This CDR3 has 16 amino acids. In DNA form, the CDR3 reads TGTGCCAGCAGCTCGGGCAGGGTCCGGGGCACAGATACGCAGTATTTT. Residues: CASSSGRVRGTDTQYF.

J is TRBJ1-4 and V is TRBV4-1; 10 bases line up with TRBD1. Germline lookup yields CDR1 MGHRA and CDR2 YSYEKL. J gave up 6 bases and V 4 bases, and 14 bases lay outside the gene matches. The CDR3 sequence is 18 residues long. The CDR3 DNA reads TGCGCCAGCAGCCTCCTTAGAGCGGCGGGGACAGGGGATGAAAAACTGTTTTTT. Translated: CASSLLRAAGTGDEKLFF.

The rearrangement links TRBV6-5 to TRBJ1-1; TRBD1 is a possible D gene (5 bases). Trimming took 2 bases from V and 5 from J, leaving 18 bases between them. Germline CDR1 and CDR2: MNHEY and SVGAGI. The CDR3 covers 16 residues. The CDR3 sequence is CASSYPLRGVGTEAFF. Here the CDR3 DNA reads TGTGCCAGCAGTTACCCCCTTCGGGGGGTGGGTACTGAAGCTTTCTTT.

The chain employs TRBV7-9 and TRBJ2-7, with D possibly being TRBD1 or TRBD2 (5 bases each). Germline CDR1 SEHNR, CDR2 FQNEAQ (reference sequence). Trimming shortened V by 5 bases and J by 2 bases, and 10 bases separated the two germline ends. CDR3 length equals 13 residues. The CDR3 bases are TGTGCCAGCAGCGGGGGACCGACCTACGAGCAGTACTTC. Encoded protein: CASSGGPTYEQYF.

The chain carries TRBV18 and TRBJ2-1, with a weak D call TRBD1 (5 bases). The CDR3 runs 15 residues. V lost 3 bases and J lost 3, with 12 bases in between. Germline CDR1 is KGHSH and CDR2 is LQKENI. The CDR3 is CASSPRQLFYNEQFF. DNA of the CDR3: TGTGCCAGCTCACCCAGACAGCTATTCTACAATGAGCAGTTCTTC.

The chain recombines TRBV7-2 with TRBJ2-1; D may correspond to TRBD1 or TRBD2 (6 bases each). The germline gives CDR1 SGHTA, CDR2 FQGNSA. The CDR3 is 16 residues long. With 1 base removed from V and 0 bases from J, the gap between germline ends came to 10 bases. The CDR3 reads CASSLVGGSSYNEQFF. The CDR3 DNA reads as TGTGCCAGCAGCTTAGTAGGGGGGAGCTCCTACAATGAGCAGTTCTTC. The whole variable domain, filled in from reference TRBV7-2 and TRBJ2-1, reads GAGVSQSPSNKVTEKGKDVELRCDPISGHTALYWYRQSLGQGLEFLIYFQGNSAPDKSGLPSDRFSAERTGGSVSTLTIQRTQQEDSAVYLCASSLVGGSSYNEQFFGPGTRLTVL.

The rearrangement links TRBV5-1 to TRBJ2-3, with D hard to call. Trimming pared 0 bases from V and 4 bases from J, leaving 12 bases between. Germline assignment: CDR1 SGHRS and CDR2 YFSETQ. The CDR3 is 15 amino acids. CDR3: CASSLAVLGADTQYF. The CDR3 DNA is TGCGCCAGCAGCTTGGCCGTTCTGGGCGCAGATACGCAGTATTTT.

The gene calls are TRBV28 and TRBJ2-7; 15 bases are shared with TRBD2. CDR1 and CDR2 from the germline V gene are MDHEN and SYDVKM. V lost 2 bases and J lost 2; bases outside the gene matches: 7. This CDR3 spans 18 amino acids. The CDR3 loop reads CASSLAGLAGGAPYEQYF. Here the CDR3 DNA reads TGTGCCAGCAGTTTAGCGGGACTAGCGGGAGGAGCCCCCTACGAGCAGTACTTC.

The rearrangement joins TRBV28 to TRBJ1-5, with 7 nucleotides matching TRBD1. The length of the CDR3 is 17 residues. With 8 bases clipped from V and 0 bases from J, the junction kept 13 bases outside the gene matches. The germline gives CDR1 MDHEN, CDR2 SYDVKM. The CDR3 region is CASGRTGLPYSNQPQHF. The CDR3 DNA sequence: TGTGCCAGCGGACGGACAGGACTACCTTATAGCAATCAGCCCCAGCATTTT.

The V gene is TRBV6-5, the J gene TRBJ2-7, with 8 bases identical to TRBD1. Germline V gene data show CDR1 as MNHEY and CDR2 as SVGAGI. There are 16 residues in the CDR3. V lost 4 bases to trimming and J lost 2 bases; unmatched junction nucleotides: 10. CDR3 sequence: CASSFLDRGETYEQYF. The CDR3 DNA follows: TGTGCCAGCAGTTTCCTCGACAGGGGTGAAACCTACGAGCAGTACTTC.

The rearrangement joins TRBV28 to TRBJ2-7; 9 bases map to TRBD2. The trim removed 3 bases at V and 4 bases at J, leaving 13 bases unmatched. The CDR3 is 17 residues long. Germline assignment: CDR1 MDHEN and CDR2 SYDVKM. The CDR3 protein is CASSFLPLAGNLYEQYF. In DNA, the CDR3 is TGTGCCAGCAGTTTTCTTCCCCTAGCGGGAAATCTGTACGAGCAGTACTTC.

The chain uses TRBV7-2 and TRBJ2-5, with TRBD1 matching 7 bases. V was pared by 3 bases and J by 4 bases, with 2 bases of the junction left unmatched. CDR3 size: 13 residues. Germline V lookup: CDR1 SGHTA, CDR2 FQGNSA. This CDR3 reads CASSLRGPETQYF. The CDR3 bases are TGTGCCAGCAGCTTGAGGGGGCCAGAGACCCAGTACTTC.

This chain joins TRBV2 and TRBJ1-1, with D unclear. The CDR3 has 12 amino acids. The V and J ends lost 7 bases and 6 bases respectively, with 12 bases between them. Germline loops: CDR1 SNHLY, CDR2 FYNNEI. The CDR3 DNA reads TGTGCCAGCACCCAGCGAAGGGCTGAAGCTTTCTTT. Translating gives CASTQRRAEAFF.